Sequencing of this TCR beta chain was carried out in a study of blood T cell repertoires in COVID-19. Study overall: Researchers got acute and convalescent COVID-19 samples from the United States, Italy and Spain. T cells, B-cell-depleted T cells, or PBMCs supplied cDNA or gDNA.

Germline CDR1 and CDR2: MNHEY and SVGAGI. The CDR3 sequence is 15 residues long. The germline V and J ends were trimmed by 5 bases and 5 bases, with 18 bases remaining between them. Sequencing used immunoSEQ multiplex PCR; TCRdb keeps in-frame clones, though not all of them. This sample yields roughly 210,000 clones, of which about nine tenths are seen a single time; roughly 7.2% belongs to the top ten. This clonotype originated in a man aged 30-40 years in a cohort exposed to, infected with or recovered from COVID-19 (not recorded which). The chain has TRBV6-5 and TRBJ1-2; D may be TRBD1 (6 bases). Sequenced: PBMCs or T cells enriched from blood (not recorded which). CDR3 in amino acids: CASSPRGGGGYGYTF. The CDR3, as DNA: TGTGCCAGCAGTCCCCGAGGGGGTGGGGGTTATGGCTACACCTTC.